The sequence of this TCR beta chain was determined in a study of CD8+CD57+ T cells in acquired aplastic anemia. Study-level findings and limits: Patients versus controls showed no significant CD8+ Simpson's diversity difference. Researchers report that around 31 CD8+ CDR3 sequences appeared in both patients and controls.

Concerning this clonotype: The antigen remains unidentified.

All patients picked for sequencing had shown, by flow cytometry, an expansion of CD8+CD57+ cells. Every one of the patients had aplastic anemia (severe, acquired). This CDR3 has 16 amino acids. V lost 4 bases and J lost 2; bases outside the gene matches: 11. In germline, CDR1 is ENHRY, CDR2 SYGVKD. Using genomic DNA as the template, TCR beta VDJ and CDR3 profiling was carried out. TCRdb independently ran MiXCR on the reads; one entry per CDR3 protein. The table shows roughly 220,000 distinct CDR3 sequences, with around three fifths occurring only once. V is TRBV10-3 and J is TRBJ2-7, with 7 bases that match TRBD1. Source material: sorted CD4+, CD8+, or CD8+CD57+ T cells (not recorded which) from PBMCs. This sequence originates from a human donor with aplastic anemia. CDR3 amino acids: CAISGGRGSSAYEQYF. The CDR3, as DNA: TGTGCCATCAGTGGGGGCAGGGGGTCCAGTGCCTACGAGCAGTACTTC.